These 19 T cell receptor beta chains share one sample of origin, sequenced in a study of T cell responses to AZD1222 COVID-19 vaccine (TCRdb year 2021). Explained via the paper, the time point label denotes: baseline before first vaccination. Libraries came from the immunoSEQ multiplex PCR assay. TCRdb holds this immuneACCESS table with in-frame rearrangements only. Some clones are missing; in checked studies, unresolved V genes explain under half, and the rest has no known cause. The sample table records about 110,000 clones; about 87% of these occur just once. 1.6% of the sample comes from the top ten. The sample consisted of peripheral blood, taken on day 0 of AZD1222 vaccination. All receptors come from an adult in good health.

This chain links TRBV30 with TRBJ1-5, with TRBD1 identical over 8 bases. After removal of 1 base from V and 0 bases from J, the junction contained 11 bases not matched to a gene. The CDR3 is 18 residues long. Germline V gives CDR1 GTSNPN, CDR2 SVGIG (reference sequence). The CDR3 spells CAWSGARTGINSNQPQHF. In DNA form, the CDR3 reads TGTGCCTGGAGTGGGGCGAGGACAGGGATTAATAGCAATCAGCCCCAGCATTTT.

This chain uses TRBV29-1 with TRBJ2-7; 12 bases align to TRBD2. The CDR3 contains 12 residues. Trimming removed 8 bases from V and 7 bases from J; junction bases left unmatched: 6. CDR1 and CDR2 from the germline V gene are SQVTM and ANQGSEA. CDR3 sequence (DNA): TGCAGCACGACTAGCGGGAGAGGTGAGCAGTACTTC. Amino acid sequence: CSTTSGRGEQYF.

The chain carries TRBV2 and TRBJ1-5; no reliable D call. This CDR3 region has 11 residues. Trimming took 8 bases from V and 9 from J, leaving 11 bases between them. The germline gives CDR1 SNHLY, CDR2 FYNNEI. The CDR3 here is CASGMTGPQHF. In DNA, the CDR3 is TGTGCCAGCGGAATGACCGGGCCCCAGCATTTT.

This chain uses TRBV2 with TRBJ1-5; D gene uncertain. The CDR3 has 13 amino acids. CDR1 and CDR2 from the germline V gene are SNHLY and FYNNEI. V gave up 6 bases and J gave up 4 bases, with 10 bases separating them. The CDR3 here is CASRDGMNQPQHF. DNA of the CDR3: TGTGCCAGCAGGGACGGGATGAATCAGCCCCAGCATTTT.

V and J are TRBV5-1 and TRBJ1-1; D not certain. V lost 2 bases and J 6 bases, leaving 11 bases between the germline ends. Germline loops: CDR1 SGHRS, CDR2 YFSETQ. The CDR3 is made up of 13 amino acids. CDR3 region: CASSLAGRSEAFF. The CDR3 DNA is TGCGCCAGCAGCTTAGCAGGTCGATCTGAAGCTTTCTTT.

This chain joins TRBV2 and TRBJ2-3; D remains unclear. Germline CDR1 and CDR2: SNHLY and FYNNEI. Deletions cut 2 bases from V and 0 bases from J, with 9 bases between. There are 15 residues in the CDR3. The CDR3 nucleotides are TGTGCCAGCAGTGAAATATGGGGAAGCACAGATACGCAGTATTTT. Protein sequence: CASSEIWGSTDTQYF.

The rearrangement joins TRBV9 to TRBJ1-2; 7 nucleotides line up with TRBD1. The CDR3 length is 13 residues. V dropped 0 bases and J dropped 6; count of bases not matched to a gene: 2. Germline V gene data show CDR1 as SGDLS and CDR2 as YYNGEE. The CDR3 region is CASSVGTGHGYTF. DNA of the CDR3: TGTGCCAGCAGCGTAGGGACAGGACATGGCTACACCTTC.

The chain combines TRBV4-1 with TRBJ1-6; 7 bases agree with TRBD1. Germline loops: CDR1 MGHRA, CDR2 YSYEKL. The CDR3 covers 16 residues. The ends lost 2 bases at V and 7 bases at J; junction bases unmatched: 8. Written as DNA, the CDR3 is TGCGCCAGCAGCCAAATACCGGGACAGTCAAATTCACCCCTCCACTTT. Translating gives CASSQIPGQSNSPLHF.

V and J are TRBV4-1 and TRBJ1-2, with 8 bases lining up with TRBD1. The J segment lost 4 bases and the V segment lost 0 bases, leaving 7 bases of the junction unmatched. Germline assignment: CDR1 MGHRA and CDR2 YSYEKL. CDR3 length: 16 residues. The CDR3 region is CASSQDVPGGSYGYTF. The CDR3 DNA is TGCGCCAGCAGCCAAGATGTCCCAGGGGGCAGCTATGGCTACACCTTC.

V gene TRBV4-1 combines with J gene TRBJ1-4; unclear D gene. This CDR3 contains 13 residues. Germline V lookup: CDR1 MGHRA, CDR2 YSYEKL. The germline V and J ends were trimmed by 3 bases and 8 bases, with 10 bases remaining between them. CDR3 sequence reads: CASSQRPGEKLFF. The CDR3 DNA reads as TGCGCCAGCAGCCAGCGGCCAGGCGAAAAACTGTTTTTT.

The chain joins TRBV3-1 (or the pseudogene TRBV3-2) to TRBJ2-7; D is unresolved. There are 14 residues in the CDR3. V was shortened by 6 bases and J by 2 bases, with 14 bases between the two germline ends. Germline CDR1 reads LGHDT; CDR2 reads YNNKEL (reference sequence). The CDR3 DNA reads TGTGCCAGCAGTCCCGGGCCCCTCCCCTACGAGCAGTACTTC. The encoded protein is CASSPGPLPYEQYF.

The chain employs TRBV4-2 and TRBJ2-7; TRBD2 is a possible D gene (6 bases). The germline V gene encodes CDR1 LGHNA and CDR2 YNFKEQ. V dropped 0 bases and J dropped 3 bases, with 9 bases sitting between them. This CDR3 is built from 14 residues. Here the CDR3 DNA reads TGTGCCAGCAGCCAAGATGGGACTGGCTACGAGCAGTACTTC. This encodes CASSQDGTGYEQYF.

In its sample, this clone was seen once. The chain's CDR3 is CASSLAGPRGYTF. The CDR3 DNA is TGTGCCAGCAGTTTAGCGGGGCCTCGTGGCTACACCTTC. The chain combines TRBV12-3 or TRBV12-4 with TRBJ1-2; perhaps TRBD1 as D (5 bases). Trimming stripped 0 bases from V and 7 bases from J, with 9 bases between. The CDR3 length is 13 residues.

This chain connects TRBV9 to TRBJ1-1; D is unclear. Germline CDR1 is SGDLS and CDR2 is YYNGEE. The CDR3 contains 14 residues. V lost 2 bases to trimming and J lost 1 base, with 9 bases between them. Here the CDR3 DNA reads TGTGCCAGCAGCGTGAACCAAAAGAACACTGAAGCTTTCTTT. It yields the protein CASSVNQKNTEAFF.

The chain carries TRBV19 and TRBJ1-5; perhaps TRBD1 as D (5 bases). Trimming removed 8 bases from V and 2 bases from J, with 16 bases in between. CDR3 length: 15 residues. Germline loops: CDR1 LNHDA, CDR2 SQIVND (reference sequence). The DNA for the CDR3 is TGTGCCAGTCATCGGGGGTCTTATGGCAATCAGCCCCAGCATTTT. Its protein product is CASHRGSYGNQPQHF. The full variable domain, in which reference TRBV19 and TRBJ1-5 provide the parts outside the CDR3, is DGGITQSPKYLFRKEGQNVTLSCEQNLNHDAMYWYRQDPGQGLRLIYYSQIVNDFQKGDIAEGYSVSREKKESFPLTVTSAQKNPTAFYLCASHRGSYGNQPQHFGDGTRLSIL.

The rearrangement links TRBV21-1 to TRBJ1-5; the D call TRBD1 from the table was never checked on the DNA. TRBV21-1 is designated a pseudogene. The CDR3 is 17 residues long. The CDR3 protein is CASSKVETGSGNQPQHF. CDR3 sequence (DNA): TGTGCCAGCAGCAAAGTGGAGACAGGGAGCGGCAATCAGCCCCAGCATTTT.

In its sample, this clone was seen a few times. The DNA of the CDR3 is TGTGCCAGCAGCCTTAATACGAACACTGAAGCTTTCTTT. It translates to CASSLNTNTEAFF. This chain joins TRBV27 and TRBJ1-1; D is unclear. This CDR3 has 13 residues. Trimming stripped 6 bases from V and 1 base from J, with 9 bases between. CDR1 MNHEY and CDR2 SMNVEV come from the germline V gene (reference sequence).

The genes are TRBV6-5 and TRBJ1-2; D not certain. This CDR3 has 13 residues. The V end lost 9 bases, the J end lost 7 bases, and 18 bases lay between the germline ends. CDR1 MNHEY and CDR2 SVGAGI come from the germline V gene. Here the CDR3 reads CASRDVGGGGYTF. CDR3 coding DNA: TGTGCCAGTCGTGACGTGGGAGGCGGTGGCTACACCTTC.

The chain has TRBV14 and TRBJ1-6; 8 bases are a match to TRBD1. V gave up 3 bases and J gave up 9 bases; unmatched junction bases: 4. This CDR3 region has 14 residues. Germline V gene sequence: CDR1 SGHDN, CDR2 FVKESK. CDR3: CASSHGTGSSPLHF. The DNA of the CDR3 is TGTGCCAGCAGCCACGGGACAGGTTCTTCACCCCTCCACTTT. Complete variable domain (other parts from reference TRBV14 and TRBJ1-6): EAGVTQFPSHSVIEKGQTVTLRCDPISGHDNLYWYRRVMGKEIKFLLHFVKESKQDESGMPNNRFLAERTGGTYSTLKVQPAELEDSGVYFCASSHGTGSSPLHFGNGTRLTVT.